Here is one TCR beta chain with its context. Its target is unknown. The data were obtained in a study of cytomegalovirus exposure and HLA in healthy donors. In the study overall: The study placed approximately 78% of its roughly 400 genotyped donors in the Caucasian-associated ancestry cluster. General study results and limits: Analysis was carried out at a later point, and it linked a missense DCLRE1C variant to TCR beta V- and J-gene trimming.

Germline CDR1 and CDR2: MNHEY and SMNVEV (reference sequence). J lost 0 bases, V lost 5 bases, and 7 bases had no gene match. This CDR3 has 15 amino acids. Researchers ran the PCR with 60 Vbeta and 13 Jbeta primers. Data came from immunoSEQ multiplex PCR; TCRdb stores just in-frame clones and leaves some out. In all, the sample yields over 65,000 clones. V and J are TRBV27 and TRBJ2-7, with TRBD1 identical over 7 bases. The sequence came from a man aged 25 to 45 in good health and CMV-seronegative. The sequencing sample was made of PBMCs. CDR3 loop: CASSGTAIPSYEQYF. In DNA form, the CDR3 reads TGTGCCAGCAGTGGGACAGCCATTCCCTCCTACGAGCAGTACTTC.